This is a list of T cell receptor beta chains from one sample in a study of shared clonotypes between healthy human individuals. Sequencing used immunoSEQ multiplex PCR; TCRdb keeps in-frame clones, though not all of them. Among about 980,000 clones, about 80% were seen once, and the ten largest hold roughly 1.5%. The sample comprised memory CD4+ T cells sorted from blood. The receptors were gathered from a man aged 18 to 29 in good health. Both conserved end residues are trimmed from each CDR3.

cdr3_length v_call cdr3_aa
13 TRBV5-1 ASSLEGEKNYGYT
13 TRBV27 ASSTRTGRGGELF
13 TRBV13 ASSSGLPGPYEQY
13 TRBV18 ASSPQASGGETQY
13 TRBV9 ASSVDTGSGSPLH
13 TRBV9 ASSVSGTASYEQY
13 TRBV5-1 ASSFRTDNTGELF
13 TRBV5-1 ASSYRDRDLSPLH
13 TRBV6-5 ASSYSGLRNEKLF
12 TRBV7-9 ASVPGASGTEAF
11 TRBV12-5 ASLTGTSYEQY